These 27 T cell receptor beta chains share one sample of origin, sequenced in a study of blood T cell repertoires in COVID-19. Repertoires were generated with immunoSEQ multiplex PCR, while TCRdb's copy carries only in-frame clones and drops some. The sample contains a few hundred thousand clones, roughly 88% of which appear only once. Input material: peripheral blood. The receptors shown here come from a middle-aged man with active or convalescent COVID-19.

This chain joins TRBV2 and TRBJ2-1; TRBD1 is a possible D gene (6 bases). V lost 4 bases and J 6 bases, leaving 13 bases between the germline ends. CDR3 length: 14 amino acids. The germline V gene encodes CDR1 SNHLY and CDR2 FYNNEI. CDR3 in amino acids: CASSGPGTSNEQFF. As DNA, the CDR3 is TGTGCCAGCAGTGGCCCCGGGACATCCAATGAGCAGTTCTTC.

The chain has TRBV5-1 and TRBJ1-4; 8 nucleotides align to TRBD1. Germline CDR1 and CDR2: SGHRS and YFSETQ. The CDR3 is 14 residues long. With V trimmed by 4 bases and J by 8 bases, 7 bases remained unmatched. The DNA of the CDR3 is TGCGCCAGCAGCCCCGACAGGGGTTGGGAAAAACTGTTTTTT. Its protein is CASSPDRGWEKLFF.

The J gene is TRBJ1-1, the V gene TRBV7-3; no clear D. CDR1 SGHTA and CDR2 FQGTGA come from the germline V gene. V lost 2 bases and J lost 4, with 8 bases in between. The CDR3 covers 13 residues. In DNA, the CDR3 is TGTGCCAGCAGCTTAGGCAGCGCCACTGAAGCTTTCTTT. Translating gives CASSLGSATEAFF.

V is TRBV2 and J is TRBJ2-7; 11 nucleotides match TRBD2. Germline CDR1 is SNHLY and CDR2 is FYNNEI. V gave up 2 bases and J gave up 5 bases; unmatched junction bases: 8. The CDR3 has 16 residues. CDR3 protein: CASSELASGRRHEQYF. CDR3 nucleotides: TGTGCCAGCAGTGAACTGGCTAGCGGGAGGCGGCACGAGCAGTACTTC.

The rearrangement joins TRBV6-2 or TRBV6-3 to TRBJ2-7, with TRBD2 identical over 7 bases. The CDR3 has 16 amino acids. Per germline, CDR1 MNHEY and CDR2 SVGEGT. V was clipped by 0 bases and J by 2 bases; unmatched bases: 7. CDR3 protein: CASSYSRSGVAYEQYV. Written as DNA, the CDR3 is TGTGCCAGCAGTTACTCGAGGAGCGGGGTAGCCTACGAGCAGTACGTC.

This CDR3 reads CASSLNTETQYF. CDR3 DNA: TGTGCCAGCAGTTTAAACACGGAGACCCAGTACTTC. The chain recombines TRBV28 with TRBJ2-5; D gene ambiguous. The length of the CDR3 is 12 residues. V lost 2 bases and J lost 5, with 6 bases in between. From germline, CDR1 is MDHEN and CDR2 SYDVKM. Using reference TRBV28 and TRBJ2-5 for the parts outside the CDR3, the full variable domain is DVKVTQSSRYLVKRTGEKVFLECVQDMDHENMFWYRQDPGLGLRLIYFSYDVKMKEKGDIPEGYSVSREKKERFSLILESASTNQTSMYLCASSLNTETQYFGPGTRLLVL.

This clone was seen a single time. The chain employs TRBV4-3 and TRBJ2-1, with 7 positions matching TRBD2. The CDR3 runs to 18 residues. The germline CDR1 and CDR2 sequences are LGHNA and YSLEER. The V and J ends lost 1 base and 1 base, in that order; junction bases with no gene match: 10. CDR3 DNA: TGCGCCAGCAGCCAAGCCCTGGGACTACCATCGTCCTACAATGAGCAGTTCTTC. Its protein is CASSQALGLPSSYNEQFF.

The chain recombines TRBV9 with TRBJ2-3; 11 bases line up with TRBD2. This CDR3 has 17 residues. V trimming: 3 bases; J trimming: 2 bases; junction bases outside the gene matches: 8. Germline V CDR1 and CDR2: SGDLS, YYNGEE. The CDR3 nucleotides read TGTGCCAGCAGCGACTCCGGACTAGCGGGCCTCACAGATACGCAGTATTTT. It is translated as CASSDSGLAGLTDTQYF.

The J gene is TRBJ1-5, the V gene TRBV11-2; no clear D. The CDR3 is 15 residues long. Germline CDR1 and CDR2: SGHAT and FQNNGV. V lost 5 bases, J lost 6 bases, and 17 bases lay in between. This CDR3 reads CASSPRGGEAQPQHF. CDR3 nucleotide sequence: TGTGCCAGCAGCCCCCGAGGTGGAGAAGCTCAGCCCCAGCATTTT.

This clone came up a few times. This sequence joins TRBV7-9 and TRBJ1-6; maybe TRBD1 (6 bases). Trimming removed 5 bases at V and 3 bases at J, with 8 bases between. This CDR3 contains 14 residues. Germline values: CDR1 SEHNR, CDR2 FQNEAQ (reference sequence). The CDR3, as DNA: TGTGCCAGCAGCCAGGACAGCTATAATTCACCCCTCCACTTT. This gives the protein CASSQDSYNSPLHF.

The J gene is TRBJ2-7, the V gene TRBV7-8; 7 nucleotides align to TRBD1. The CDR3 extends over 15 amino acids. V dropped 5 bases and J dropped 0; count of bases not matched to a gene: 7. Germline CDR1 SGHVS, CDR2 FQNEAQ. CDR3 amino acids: CASSQRQGFSYEQYF. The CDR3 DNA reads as TGTGCCAGCAGCCAACGACAGGGTTTCTCCTACGAGCAGTACTTC.

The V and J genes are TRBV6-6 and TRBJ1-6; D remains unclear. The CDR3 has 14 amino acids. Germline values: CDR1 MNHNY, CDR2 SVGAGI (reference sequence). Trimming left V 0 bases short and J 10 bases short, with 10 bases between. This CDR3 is CASSYSISGSPLHF. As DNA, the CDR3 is TGTGCCAGCAGTTACTCTATCTCCGGGTCACCCCTCCACTTT.

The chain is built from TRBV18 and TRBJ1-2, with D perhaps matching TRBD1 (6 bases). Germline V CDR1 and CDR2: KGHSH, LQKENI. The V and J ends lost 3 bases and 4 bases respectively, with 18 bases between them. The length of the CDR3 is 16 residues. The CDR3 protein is CASSPDRSNGFYGYTF. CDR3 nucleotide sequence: TGTGCCAGCTCACCTGACAGGTCGAATGGTTTCTATGGCTACACCTTC.

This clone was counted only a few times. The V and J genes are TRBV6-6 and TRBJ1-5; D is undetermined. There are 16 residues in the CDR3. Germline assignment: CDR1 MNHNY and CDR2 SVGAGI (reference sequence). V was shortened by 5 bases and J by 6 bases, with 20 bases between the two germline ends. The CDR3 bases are TGTGCCAGCAGTCGACCCGACGTGGCCCGAGGTCAGCCCCAGCATTTT. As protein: CASSRPDVARGQPQHF.

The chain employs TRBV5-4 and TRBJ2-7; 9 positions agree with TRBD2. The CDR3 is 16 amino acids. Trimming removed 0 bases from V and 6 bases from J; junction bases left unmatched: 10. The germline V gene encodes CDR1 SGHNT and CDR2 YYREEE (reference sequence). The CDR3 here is CASSLDSSGTGGEQYF. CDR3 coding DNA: TGTGCCAGCAGCTTGGATTCTAGCGGGACTGGTGGCGAGCAGTACTTC.

CDR3 sequence reads: CATSGLAGPPGELFF. CDR3 nucleotide sequence: TGCGCCACCTCGGGACTAGCGGGACCCCCCGGGGAGCTGTTTTTT. The rearrangement joins TRBV5-1 to TRBJ2-2, with 13 positions matching TRBD2. The V segment lost 9 bases and the J segment 6 bases; nucleotides outside the gene matches: 8. The CDR3 length is 15 residues. Germline CDR1 SGHRS, CDR2 YFSETQ.

DNA of the CDR3: TGTGCCAGCAGGGGGACAGGAGGCTATGGCTACACCTTC. Translation gives CASRGTGGYGYTF. The J gene is TRBJ1-2, the V gene TRBV6-5; 8 bases align to TRBD1. In germline, CDR1 is MNHEY, CDR2 SVGAGI. CDR3 size: 13 residues. With V trimmed by 6 bases and J by 4 bases, 4 bases remained unmatched.

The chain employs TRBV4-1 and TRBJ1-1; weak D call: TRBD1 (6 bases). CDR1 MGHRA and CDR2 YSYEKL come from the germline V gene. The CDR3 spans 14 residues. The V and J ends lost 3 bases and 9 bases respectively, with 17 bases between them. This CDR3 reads CASSQDHDRTQAFF. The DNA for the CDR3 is TGCGCCAGCAGCCAGGACCATGACAGGACCCAAGCTTTCTTT.

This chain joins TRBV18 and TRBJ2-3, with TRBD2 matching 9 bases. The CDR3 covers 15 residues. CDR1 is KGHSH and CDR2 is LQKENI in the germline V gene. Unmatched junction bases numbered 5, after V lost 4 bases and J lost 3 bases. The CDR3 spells CASSLVAGETDTQYF. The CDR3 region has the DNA TGTGCCAGCTCACTGGTAGCGGGGGAGACAGATACGCAGTATTTT.

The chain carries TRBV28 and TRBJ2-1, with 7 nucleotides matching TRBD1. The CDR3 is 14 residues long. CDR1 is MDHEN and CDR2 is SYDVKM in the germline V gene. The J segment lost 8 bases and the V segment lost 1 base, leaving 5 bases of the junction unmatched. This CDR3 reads CASSLFRGWDEQFF. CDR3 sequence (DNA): TGTGCCAGCAGTTTATTCAGGGGGTGGGATGAGCAGTTCTTC. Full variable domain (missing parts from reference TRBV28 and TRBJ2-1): DVKVTQSSRYLVKRTGEKVFLECVQDMDHENMFWYRQDPGLGLRLIYFSYDVKMKEKGDIPEGYSVSREKKERFSLILESASTNQTSMYLCASSLFRGWDEQFFGPGTRLTVL.

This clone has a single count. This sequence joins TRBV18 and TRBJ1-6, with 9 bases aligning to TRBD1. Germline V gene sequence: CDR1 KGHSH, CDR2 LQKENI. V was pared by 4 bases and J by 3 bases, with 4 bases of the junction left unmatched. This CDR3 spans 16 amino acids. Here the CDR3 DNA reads TGTGCCAGCTCACAGACAGGGGGTGGCTATAATTCACCCCTCCACTTT. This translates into CASSQTGGGYNSPLHF.

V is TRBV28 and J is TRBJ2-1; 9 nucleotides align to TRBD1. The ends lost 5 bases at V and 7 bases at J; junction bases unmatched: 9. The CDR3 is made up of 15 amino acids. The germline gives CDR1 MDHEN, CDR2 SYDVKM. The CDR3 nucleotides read TGTGCCAGCAGTCCCGGGGACAGGGCCTTAAATGAGCAGTTCTTC. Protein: CASSPGDRALNEQFF. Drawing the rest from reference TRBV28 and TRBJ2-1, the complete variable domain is DVKVTQSSRYLVKRTGEKVFLECVQDMDHENMFWYRQDPGLGLRLIYFSYDVKMKEKGDIPEGYSVSREKKERFSLILESASTNQTSMYLCASSPGDRALNEQFFGPGTRLTVL.

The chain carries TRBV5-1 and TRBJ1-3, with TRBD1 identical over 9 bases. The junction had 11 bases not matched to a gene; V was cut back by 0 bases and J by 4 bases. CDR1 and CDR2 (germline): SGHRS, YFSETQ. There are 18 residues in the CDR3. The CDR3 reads CASSLEPQGQGSGNTIYF. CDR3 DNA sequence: TGCGCCAGCAGCTTGGAGCCCCAAGGACAGGGGAGCGGAAACACCATATATTTT.

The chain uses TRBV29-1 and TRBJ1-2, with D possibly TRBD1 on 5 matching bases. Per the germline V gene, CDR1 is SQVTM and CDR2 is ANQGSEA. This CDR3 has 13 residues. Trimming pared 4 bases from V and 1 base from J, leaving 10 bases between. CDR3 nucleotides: TGCAGCGTTGGCGGGGACGGTAACTATGGCTACACCTTC. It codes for CSVGGDGNYGYTF.

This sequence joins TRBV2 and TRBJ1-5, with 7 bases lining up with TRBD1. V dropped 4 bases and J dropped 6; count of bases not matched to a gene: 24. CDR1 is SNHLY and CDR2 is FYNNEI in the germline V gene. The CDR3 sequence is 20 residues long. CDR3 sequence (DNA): TGTGCCAGCAGTGGCTCCTTCGACAGGGTCCCCGGCACCTCCAGTCAGCCCCAGCATTTT. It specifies CASSGSFDRVPGTSSQPQHF.

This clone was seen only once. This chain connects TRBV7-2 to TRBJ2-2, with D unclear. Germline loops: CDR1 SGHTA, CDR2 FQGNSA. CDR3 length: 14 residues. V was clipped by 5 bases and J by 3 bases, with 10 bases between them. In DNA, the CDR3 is TGTGCCAGCAGCCCCTCCCAGGACACCGGGGAGCTGTTTTTT. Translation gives CASSPSQDTGELFF.

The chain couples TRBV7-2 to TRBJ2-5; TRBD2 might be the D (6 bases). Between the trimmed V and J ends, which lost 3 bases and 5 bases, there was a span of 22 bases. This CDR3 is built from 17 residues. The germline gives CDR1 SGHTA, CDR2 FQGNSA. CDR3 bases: TGTGCCAGCAGCTTGGGCGGACTACTCAACCCGGGGGAGACCCAGTACTTC. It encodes CASSLGGLLNPGETQYF.